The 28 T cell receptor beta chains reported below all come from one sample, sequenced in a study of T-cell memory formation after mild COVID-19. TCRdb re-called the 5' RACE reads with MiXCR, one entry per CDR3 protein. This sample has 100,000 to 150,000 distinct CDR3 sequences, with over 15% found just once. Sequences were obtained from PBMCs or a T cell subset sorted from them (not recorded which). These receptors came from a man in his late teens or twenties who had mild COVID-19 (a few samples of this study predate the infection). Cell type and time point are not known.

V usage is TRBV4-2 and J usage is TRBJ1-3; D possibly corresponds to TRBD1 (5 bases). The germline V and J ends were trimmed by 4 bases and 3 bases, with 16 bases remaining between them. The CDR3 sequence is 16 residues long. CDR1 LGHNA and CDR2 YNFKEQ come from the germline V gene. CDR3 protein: CASSPVGVNLGNTIYF. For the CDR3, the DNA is TGTGCCAGCAGCCCCGTGGGGGTAAACCTTGGAAACACCATATATTTT.

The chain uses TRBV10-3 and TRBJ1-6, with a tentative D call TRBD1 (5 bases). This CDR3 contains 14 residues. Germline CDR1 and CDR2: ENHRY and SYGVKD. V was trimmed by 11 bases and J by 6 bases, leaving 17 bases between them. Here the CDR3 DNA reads TGTGCCTCATCCAGGGTTACCCTTAATTCACCCCTCCACTTT. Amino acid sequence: CASSRVTLNSPLHF.

CDR3 residues: CASSDHQGYNSPLHF. The CDR3 region has the DNA TGTGCCAGCAGCGACCACCAGGGGTATAATTCACCCCTCCACTTT. The V and J genes are TRBV9 and TRBJ1-6; D may be TRBD1 (6 bases). CDR1 is SGDLS and CDR2 is YYNGEE in the germline V gene. The CDR3 runs 15 residues. The V end was cut by 3 bases, the J end by 4 bases, with 11 bases between.

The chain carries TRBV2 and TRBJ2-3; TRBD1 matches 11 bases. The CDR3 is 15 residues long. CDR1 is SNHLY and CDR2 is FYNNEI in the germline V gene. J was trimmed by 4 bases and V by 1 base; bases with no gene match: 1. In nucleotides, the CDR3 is TGTGCCAGCAGTGAAGAGGGACAGGGGGCAGATACGCAGTATTTT. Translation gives CASSEEGQGADTQYF.

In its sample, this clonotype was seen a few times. The CDR3 region has the DNA TGTGCCAGTAGTATCTTCCCTCTAGCGGGGGCCACAGATACGCAGTATTTT. As protein: CASSIFPLAGATDTQYF. The chain carries TRBV19 and TRBJ2-3; TRBD2 agrees at 10 bases. CDR1 is LNHDA and CDR2 is SQIVND in the germline V gene (reference sequence). The CDR3 loop spans 17 amino acids. V shed 3 bases and J 2 bases; nucleotides not matched to a gene: 8.

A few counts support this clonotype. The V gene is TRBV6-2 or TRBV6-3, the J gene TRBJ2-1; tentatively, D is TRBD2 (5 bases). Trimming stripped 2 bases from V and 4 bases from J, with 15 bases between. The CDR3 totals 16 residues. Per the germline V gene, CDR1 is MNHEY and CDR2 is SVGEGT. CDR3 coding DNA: TGTGCCAGCAGTTACGCCCGCGAGGGAGTTTACAATGAGCAGTTCTTC. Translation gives CASSYAREGVYNEQFF.

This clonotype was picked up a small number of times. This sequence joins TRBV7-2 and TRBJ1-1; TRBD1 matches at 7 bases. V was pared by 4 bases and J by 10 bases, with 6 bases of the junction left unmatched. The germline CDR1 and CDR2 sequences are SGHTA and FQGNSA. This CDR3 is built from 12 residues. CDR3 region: CASSWGQRRAFF. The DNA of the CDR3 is TGTGCCAGCAGCTGGGGACAGCGGAGAGCTTTCTTT.

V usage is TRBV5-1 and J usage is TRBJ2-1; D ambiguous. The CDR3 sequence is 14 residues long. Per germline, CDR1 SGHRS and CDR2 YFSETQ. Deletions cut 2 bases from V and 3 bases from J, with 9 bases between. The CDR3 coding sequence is TGCGCCAGCAGCTTTGAGGCCGACTACAATGAGCAGTTCTTC. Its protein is CASSFEADYNEQFF. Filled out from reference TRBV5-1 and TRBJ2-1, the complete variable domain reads KAGVTQTPRYLIKTRGQQVTLSCSPISGHRSVSWYQQTPGQGLQFLFEYFSETQRNKGNFPGRFSGRQFSNSRSEMNVSTLELGDSALYLCASSFEADYNEQFFGPGTRLTVL.

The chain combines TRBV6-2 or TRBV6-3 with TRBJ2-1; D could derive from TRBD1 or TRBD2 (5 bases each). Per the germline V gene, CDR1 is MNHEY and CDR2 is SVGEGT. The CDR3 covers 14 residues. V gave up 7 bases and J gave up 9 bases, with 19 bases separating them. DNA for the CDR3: TGTGCCAGCACCCAGGGAACCGGGGCGGGTGAGCAGTTCTTC. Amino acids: CASTQGTGAGEQFF.

CDR3 region: CASIKLSGRAHEQYF. DNA of the CDR3: TGTGCCAGCATCAAATTATCGGGCAGGGCCCACGAGCAGTACTTC. The rearrangement joins TRBV6-5 to TRBJ2-7, with a weak D call TRBD1 (5 bases). The length of the CDR3 is 15 residues. Germline lookup yields CDR1 MNHEY and CDR2 SVGAGI. V was cut by 7 bases and J by 5 bases, with 21 bases left in between.

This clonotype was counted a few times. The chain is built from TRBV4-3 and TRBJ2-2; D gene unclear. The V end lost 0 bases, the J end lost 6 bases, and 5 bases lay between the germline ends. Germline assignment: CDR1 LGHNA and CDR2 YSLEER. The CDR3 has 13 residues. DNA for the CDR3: TGCGCCAGCAGCCAAGAATCGTCCGGGGAGCTGTTTTTT. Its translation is CASSQESSGELFF.

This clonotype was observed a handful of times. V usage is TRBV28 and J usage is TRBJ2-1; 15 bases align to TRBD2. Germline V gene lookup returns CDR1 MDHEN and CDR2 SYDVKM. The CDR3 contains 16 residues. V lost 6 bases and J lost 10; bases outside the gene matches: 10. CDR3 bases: TGTGCCAGCAGCAATCAGGGACTAGCGGGGGGAAGGGAGCAGTTCTTC. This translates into CASSNQGLAGGREQFF.

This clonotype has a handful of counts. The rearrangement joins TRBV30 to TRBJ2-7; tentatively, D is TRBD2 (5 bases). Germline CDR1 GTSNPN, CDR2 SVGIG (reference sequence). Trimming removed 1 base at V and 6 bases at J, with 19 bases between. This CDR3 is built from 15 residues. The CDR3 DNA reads TGTGCCTGGAGTGAGCCTTGGGAGTACAGAGTCGAGCAGTACTTC. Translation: CAWSEPWEYRVEQYF.

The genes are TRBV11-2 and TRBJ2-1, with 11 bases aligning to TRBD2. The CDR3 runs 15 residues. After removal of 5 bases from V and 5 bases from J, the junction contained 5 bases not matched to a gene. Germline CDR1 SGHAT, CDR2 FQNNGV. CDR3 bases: TGTGCCAGCAGCCGGGGACTAGCGGTGAACAATGAGCAGTTCTTC. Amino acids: CASSRGLAVNNEQFF.

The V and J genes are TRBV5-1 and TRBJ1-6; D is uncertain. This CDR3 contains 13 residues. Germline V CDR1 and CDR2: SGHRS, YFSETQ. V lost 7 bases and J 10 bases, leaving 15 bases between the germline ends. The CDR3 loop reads CASAGTTPSPLHF. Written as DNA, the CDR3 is TGCGCCAGCGCAGGAACCACACCCTCACCCCTCCACTTT.

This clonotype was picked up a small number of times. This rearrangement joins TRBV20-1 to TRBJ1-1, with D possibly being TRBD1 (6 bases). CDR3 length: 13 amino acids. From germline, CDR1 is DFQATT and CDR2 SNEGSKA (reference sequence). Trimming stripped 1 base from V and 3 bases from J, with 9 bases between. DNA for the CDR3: TGCAGTGCTAGAGTGGGGGCTGACACTGAAGCTTTCTTT. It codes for CSARVGADTEAFF.

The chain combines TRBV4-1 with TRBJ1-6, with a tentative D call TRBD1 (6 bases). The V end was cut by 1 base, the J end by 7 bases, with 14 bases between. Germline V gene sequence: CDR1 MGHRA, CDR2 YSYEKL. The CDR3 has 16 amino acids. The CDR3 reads CASSQGKGGQNSPLHF. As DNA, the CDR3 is TGCGCCAGCAGCCAAGGCAAGGGGGGTCAAAATTCACCCCTCCACTTT.

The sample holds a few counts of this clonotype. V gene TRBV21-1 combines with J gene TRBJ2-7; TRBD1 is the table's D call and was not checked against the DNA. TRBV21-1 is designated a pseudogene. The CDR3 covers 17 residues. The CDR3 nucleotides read TGTGCCAGCAGCGCCGAGGTGCTGAGGGACAGACTGTACGAGCAGTACTTC. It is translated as CASSAEVLRDRLYEQYF.

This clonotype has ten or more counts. The CDR3 sequence: CASSPGISYEQYF. The CDR3 DNA sequence: TGCGCCAGCAGCCCCGGGATCTCCTACGAGCAGTACTTC. The chain employs TRBV5-1 and TRBJ2-7, with D possibly TRBD2 on 5 matching bases. V lost 4 bases and J 0 bases, leaving 8 bases between the germline ends. Germline V lookup: CDR1 SGHRS, CDR2 YFSETQ. CDR3 length: 13 residues.

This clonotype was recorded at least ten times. CDR3 bases: TGTGCCAGCAGCCCCTTTGGACAGGGGGCGATTCAGCCCCAGCATTTT. This encodes CASSPFGQGAIQPQHF. The J gene is TRBJ1-5, the V gene TRBV7-8, with 11 bases lining up with TRBD1. Germline V gives CDR1 SGHVS, CDR2 FQNEAQ. J was trimmed by 6 bases and V by 5 bases; bases with no gene match: 9. The CDR3 spans 16 residues.

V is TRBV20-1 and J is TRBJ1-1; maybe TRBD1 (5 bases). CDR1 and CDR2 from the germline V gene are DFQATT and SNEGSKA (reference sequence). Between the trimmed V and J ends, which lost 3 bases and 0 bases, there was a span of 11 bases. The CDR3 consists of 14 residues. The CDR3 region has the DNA TGCAGTGCTAGCTGGGGGAACCTGAACACTGAAGCTTTCTTT. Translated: CSASWGNLNTEAFF.

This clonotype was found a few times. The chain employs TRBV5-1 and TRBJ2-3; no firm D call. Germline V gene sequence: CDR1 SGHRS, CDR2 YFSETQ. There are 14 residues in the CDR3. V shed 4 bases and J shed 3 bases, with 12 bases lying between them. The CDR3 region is CASSPDPGTDTQYF. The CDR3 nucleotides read TGCGCCAGCAGCCCGGACCCTGGGACAGATACGCAGTATTTT.

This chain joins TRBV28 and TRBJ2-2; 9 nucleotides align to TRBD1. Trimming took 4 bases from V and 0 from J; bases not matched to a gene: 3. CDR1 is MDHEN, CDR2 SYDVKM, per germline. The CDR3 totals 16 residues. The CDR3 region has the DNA TGTGCCAGCAGTTGGACAGGGGCCACGAACACCGGGGAGCTGTTTTTT. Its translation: CASSWTGATNTGELFF.

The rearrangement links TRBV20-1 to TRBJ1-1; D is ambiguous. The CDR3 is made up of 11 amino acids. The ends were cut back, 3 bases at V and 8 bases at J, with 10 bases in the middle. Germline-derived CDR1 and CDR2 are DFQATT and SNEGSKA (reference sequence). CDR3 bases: TGCAGTGCTAGGGCCGGGTCGGAAGCTTTCTTT. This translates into CSARAGSEAFF.

CDR3 DNA sequence: TGCGCCAGCAGCCCTGGACCCGTCGCGCCCGGGGAGCTGTTTTTT. Encoded protein: CASSPGPVAPGELFF. The rearrangement joins TRBV5-1 to TRBJ2-2; no firm D call. V was pared by 4 bases and J by 6 bases, with 16 bases between. Per the germline V gene, CDR1 is SGHRS and CDR2 is YFSETQ. The CDR3 sequence is 15 residues long.

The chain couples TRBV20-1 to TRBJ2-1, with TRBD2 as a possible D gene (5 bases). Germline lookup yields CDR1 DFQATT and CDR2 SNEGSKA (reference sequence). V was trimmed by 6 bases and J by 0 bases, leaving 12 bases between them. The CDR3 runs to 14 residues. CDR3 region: CSATSGSSYNEQFF. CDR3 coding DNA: TGCAGTGCCACTAGTGGGAGCTCCTACAATGAGCAGTTCTTC.

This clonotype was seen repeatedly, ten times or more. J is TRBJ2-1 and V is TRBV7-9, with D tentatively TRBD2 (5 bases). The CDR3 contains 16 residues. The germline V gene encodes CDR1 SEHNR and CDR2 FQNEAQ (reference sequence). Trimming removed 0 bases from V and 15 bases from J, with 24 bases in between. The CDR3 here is CASSLAGLARPNDRFF. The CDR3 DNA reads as TGTGCCAGCAGCTTAGCCGGCCTAGCAAGGCCCAATGATAGGTTCTTC.

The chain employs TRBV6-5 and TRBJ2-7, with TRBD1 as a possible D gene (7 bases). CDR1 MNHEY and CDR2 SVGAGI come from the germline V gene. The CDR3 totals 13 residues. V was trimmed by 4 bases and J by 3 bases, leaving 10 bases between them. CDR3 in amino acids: CASSLRDSYEQYV. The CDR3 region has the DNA TGTGCCAGCAGTTTGCGGGACAGCTACGAGCAGTACGTC.